This T cell receptor (beta chain) emerged from a study of graft-versus-host responses after intestinal transplantation. For the study at large: Multivisceral, liver-intestinal, or isolated intestinal transplants were received by the recipients.

In regard to this clone: What it recognizes is unknown.

Sequencing was performed with immunoSEQ multiplex PCR; in TCRdb, only in-frame clones are kept and a portion is missing. The sample yields tens of thousands of clones, roughly 91% seen once. The V gene's germline CDR1 is LNHDA and CDR2 SQIVND (reference sequence). CDR3 length: 13 amino acids. The J segment lost 2 bases and the V segment lost 7 bases, leaving 4 bases of the junction unmatched. This chain joins TRBV19 and TRBJ1-2; 7 bases fit TRBD1. This TCR came from a human donor who received an intestinal transplant. The source material was unstimulated CD4+ T cells sorted from spleen or lymph node cells, sampled before intestinal transplant. CDR3 amino acids: CASTSTGNYGYTF. DNA for the CDR3: TGTGCCAGTACCTCGACAGGGAACTATGGCTACACCTTC.